These 29 T cell receptor beta chains share one sample of origin, sequenced in a study of blood T cell repertoires in COVID-19 (dated by TCRdb to 2020 to 2021). Libraries were made using the immunoSEQ multiplex PCR assay. TCRdb carries this immuneACCESS record with in-frame sequences only. Its versions omit some clonotypes, under half of them owing to an unresolved V gene in the studies checked, with the rest unexplained. Recorded for this sample are 140,000 to 150,000 clones; approximately 86% of them occurred a single time. Jointly, the top ten make up about 3% of the sample. The specimen was peripheral blood. These TCRs come from a woman between 35 and 50 years old with active or convalescent COVID-19.

This clone occurred once. The rearrangement uses TRBV28 and TRBJ2-2; 7 nucleotides agree with TRBD2. The junction had 11 bases not matched to a gene; V was cut back by 8 bases and J by 5 bases. CDR1 and CDR2 (germline): MDHEN, SYDVKM. This CDR3 has 15 amino acids. In DNA form, the CDR3 reads TGTGCCAGCTGGGGGGACTATTCTCCTACCGGGGAGCTGTTTTTT. This codes for CASWGDYSPTGELFF.

V is TRBV28 and J is TRBJ1-5, with TRBD1 identical over 8 bases. There are 15 residues in the CDR3. J gave up 1 base and V 4 bases, and 3 bases lay outside the gene matches. Germline loops: CDR1 MDHEN, CDR2 SYDVKM. The DNA for the CDR3 is TGTGCCAGCAGTTCCCAGGGGGCGAGCAATCAGCCCCAGCATTTT. It is translated as CASSSQGASNQPQHF.

CDR3 nucleotide sequence: TGTGCCAGCAGCGTTGGAGCGGGACAGGGGTCCAATGAGCAGTTCTTC. Translation: CASSVGAGQGSNEQFF. The V call is TRBV9, the J call TRBJ2-1; 10 nucleotides agree with TRBD1. The germline V gene encodes CDR1 SGDLS and CDR2 YYNGEE. Losses at the gene ends were 2 bases for V and 6 bases for J; bases not matched to a gene: 8. The CDR3 covers 16 residues.

V is TRBV25-1 and J is TRBJ1-1, with TRBD1 matching over 7 bases. CDR1 MGHDK and CDR2 SYGVNS come from the germline V gene. V was pared by 1 base and J by 7 bases, with 9 bases of the junction left unmatched. The length of the CDR3 is 15 residues. The CDR3 reads CASSEFRGGGGEAFF. The CDR3 DNA sequence: TGTGCCAGCAGTGAATTTCGAGGAGGGGGCGGTGAAGCTTTCTTT.

The chain combines TRBV18 with TRBJ2-7; D is undetermined. In germline, CDR1 is KGHSH, CDR2 LQKENI. The CDR3 has 12 residues. With 6 bases removed from V and 0 bases from J, the gap between germline ends came to 6 bases. The CDR3, as DNA: TGTGCCAGCTCCTCGAGCTCCTACGAGCAGTACTTC. Its translation: CASSSSSYEQYF.

The CDR3 loop is CATSDPGQGNQPQHF. CDR3 sequence (DNA): TGTGCCACCAGTGACCCTGGACAAGGCAATCAGCCCCAGCATTTT. V gene TRBV24-1 combines with J gene TRBJ1-5, with D perhaps TRBD1 (5 bases). CDR1 KGHDR and CDR2 SFDVKD come from the germline V gene. The CDR3 loop spans 15 amino acids. The V end was cut by 4 bases, the J end by 2 bases, with 11 bases between.

The chain uses TRBV7-9 and TRBJ2-2, with 9 bases lining up with TRBD1. J was trimmed by 4 bases and V by 5 bases; bases with no gene match: 8. CDR3 length: 16 amino acids. From germline, CDR1 is SEHNR and CDR2 FQNEAQ (reference sequence). The CDR3 bases are TGTGCCAGCAGCACGGGGACAGGGTTCGGCACCGGGGAGCTGTTTTTT. This sequence encodes CASSTGTGFGTGELFF.

The chain uses TRBV19 and TRBJ1-2; the match to TRBD1 covers 7 bases. This CDR3 has 14 amino acids. Unmatched junction bases numbered 11, after V lost 8 bases and J lost 5 bases. The germline V gene encodes CDR1 LNHDA and CDR2 SQIVND (reference sequence). The CDR3: CASRGTDKRYGYTF. The CDR3 DNA is TGTGCCAGTCGGGGGACAGACAAGAGGTATGGCTACACCTTC.

The chain combines TRBV4-3 with TRBJ2-7; 10 nucleotides match TRBD2. CDR3 length equals 16 residues. Germline-derived CDR1 and CDR2 are LGHNA and YSLEER. V shed 3 bases, J shed 2 bases, and the junction held 7 bases outside the gene matches. The CDR3, as DNA: TGCGCCAGCAGCCAGCTCACTAGCGGGGCCGCCTACGAGCAGTACTTC. As protein: CASSQLTSGAAYEQYF.

V gene TRBV6-1 combines with J gene TRBJ2-2, with D possibly matching TRBD1 (6 bases). The CDR3 covers 17 residues. The ends were cut back, 2 bases at V and 4 bases at J, with 17 bases in the middle. Germline V gene sequence: CDR1 MNHNS, CDR2 SASEGT. The CDR3 nucleotides read TGTGCCAGCAGTGAAAACCCCGGGACATGGTCCACCGGGGAGCTGTTTTTT. Its protein product is CASSENPGTWSTGELFF.

This chain links TRBV13 with TRBJ2-6; the D is unclear. Trimming removed 7 bases from V and 1 base from J, with 17 bases in between. Germline V gives CDR1 PRHDT, CDR2 FYEKMQ (reference sequence). The CDR3 spans 17 residues. The CDR3 spells CASTGALTSSGANVLTF. The CDR3 DNA reads as TGTGCCAGCACCGGAGCACTAACTTCTTCTGGGGCCAACGTCCTGACTTTC.

The chain links TRBV19 to TRBJ1-3; D is ambiguous. This CDR3 contains 13 residues. With 7 bases removed from V and 3 bases from J, the gap between germline ends came to 10 bases. The V gene's germline CDR1 is LNHDA and CDR2 SQIVND (reference sequence). CDR3 in amino acids: CASIGPIGNTIYF. CDR3 nucleotides: TGTGCCAGTATTGGGCCCATTGGAAACACCATATATTTT.

This clone was found many times. The V gene is TRBV28, the J gene TRBJ1-5; D is possibly TRBD1 (5 bases). Trimming took 2 bases from V and 4 from J, leaving 18 bases between them. Germline V CDR1 and CDR2: MDHEN, SYDVKM. CDR3 length: 17 residues. CDR3 in amino acids: CASSLPNWGEWNQPQHF. The DNA for the CDR3 is TGTGCCAGCAGTTTACCCAACTGGGGGGAGTGGAATCAGCCCCAGCATTTT.

The chain recombines TRBV27 with TRBJ1-2, with D possibly matching TRBD1 (6 bases). CDR3 length equals 13 residues. V lost 8 bases and J lost 2, with 12 bases in between. The germline V gene has CDR1 MNHEY and CDR2 SMNVEV (reference sequence). The CDR3 DNA reads as TGTGCCAGCGCAAACACAGGGAACTATGGCTACACCTTC. Encoded protein: CASANTGNYGYTF.

Comment on this clone: The same CDR3 also results from other DNA sequences found in this sample. V usage is TRBV6-5 and J usage is TRBJ2-7, with TRBD2 identical over 9 bases. J lost 0 bases, V lost 0 bases, and 0 bases had no gene match. The CDR3 is made up of 15 amino acids. CDR1 is MNHEY, CDR2 SVGAGI, per germline. CDR3 in amino acids: CASSYSSGSSYEQYF. DNA for the CDR3: TGTGCCAGCAGTTACTCTAGCGGGAGCTCCTACGAGCAGTACTTC.

The chain is built from TRBV5-4 and TRBJ1-4, with D possibly being TRBD1 (6 bases). Germline V lookup: CDR1 SGHNT, CDR2 YYREEE (reference sequence). This CDR3 is 15 amino acids long. V was pared by 0 bases and J by 5 bases, with 11 bases between. CDR3 nucleotide sequence: TGTGCCAGCAGCTTGGAGGGGGATCCCAATGAAAAACTGTTTTTT. Protein product: CASSLEGDPNEKLFF.

The chain employs TRBV5-6 and TRBJ2-7; 10 nucleotides line up with TRBD2. Germline V gene sequence: CDR1 SGHDT, CDR2 YYEEEE. CDR3 size: 15 residues. The junction had 11 bases not matched to a gene; V was cut back by 4 bases and J by 7 bases. CDR3 loop: CASSGLAGAGTEQYF. CDR3 sequence (DNA): TGTGCCAGCAGCGGCCTAGCGGGAGCTGGTACAGAGCAGTACTTC. The whole variable domain, remainder taken from reference TRBV5-6 and TRBJ2-7, is DAGVTQSPTHLIKTRGQQVTLRCSPKSGHDTVSWYQQALGQGPQFIFQYYEEEERQRGNFPDRFSGHQFPNYSSELNVNALLLGDSALYLCASSGLAGAGTEQYFGPGTRLTVT.

This clone was seen a few times. The gene calls are TRBV6-2 or TRBV6-3 and TRBJ2-2, with a possible D match to TRBD2 (6 bases). V was pared by 2 bases and J by 3 bases, with 19 bases between. CDR1 and CDR2 from the germline V gene are MNHEY and SVGEGT. This CDR3 has 18 residues. The CDR3 is CASSYAPGLVIDTGELFF. The CDR3 region has the DNA TGTGCCAGCAGTTACGCCCCGGGACTCGTGATCGACACCGGGGAGCTGTTTTTT.

V is TRBV30 and J is TRBJ2-1; TRBD2 aligns across 8 bases. CDR3 length: 15 amino acids. The V segment lost 8 bases and the J segment 3 bases; nucleotides outside the gene matches: 12. Per germline, CDR1 GTSNPN and CDR2 SVGIG (reference sequence). The chain's CDR3 is CARGRSGSFYNEQFF. For the CDR3, the DNA is TGTGCCAGGGGACGAAGCGGGAGTTTCTACAATGAGCAGTTCTTC.

This clone occurred many times. The genes are TRBV6-4 and TRBJ2-3, with TRBD2 matching 10 bases. The V gene end was trimmed by 2 bases and the J gene end by 5 bases; junction bases not matched to a gene: 4. This CDR3 has 15 residues. The germline CDR1 and CDR2 sequences are MRHNA and SNTAGT. CDR3 coding DNA: TGTGCCAGCAGTGACAAAGCGGGGGGGCAAGATACGCAGTATTTT. It codes for CASSDKAGGQDTQYF.

The chain couples TRBV4-1 to TRBJ2-3, with D unclear. There are 17 residues in the CDR3. The V end lost 4 bases, the J end lost 0 bases, and 17 bases lay between the germline ends. CDR1 and CDR2 (germline): MGHRA, YSYEKL. DNA of the CDR3: TGCGCCAGCAGCCTAAAAGATCACCAGGCTAGCACAGATACGCAGTATTTT. Encoded protein: CASSLKDHQASTDTQYF.

This sequence joins TRBV5-8 and TRBJ1-1; 7 bases line up with TRBD1. The CDR3 runs 15 residues. V lost 3 bases, J lost 4 bases, and 9 bases stayed unmatched. Germline values: CDR1 SGHTS, CDR2 YDEGEE. The CDR3 DNA is TGTGCCAGCAGCTATAACAGGGGCCGGGGCACTGAAGCTTTCTTT. Encoded protein: CASSYNRGRGTEAFF.

The chain links TRBV9 to TRBJ1-1; 7 positions match TRBD1. This CDR3 contains 18 residues. Germline values: CDR1 SGDLS, CDR2 YYNGEE. V gave up 0 bases and J gave up 3 bases; unmatched junction bases: 14. The CDR3 loop is CASSVASGGLGRDTEAFF. The DNA for the CDR3 is TGTGCCAGCAGCGTAGCCTCAGGGGGACTAGGTAGGGACACTGAAGCTTTCTTT. Looking up the rest from reference TRBV9 and TRBJ1-1 gives the full variable domain: DSGVTQTPKHLITATGQRVTLRCSPRSGDLSVYWYQQSLDQGLQFLIQYYNGEERAKGNILERFSAQQFPDLHSELNLSSLELGDSALYFCASSVASGGLGRDTEAFFGQGTRLTVV.

The V and J genes are TRBV5-1 and TRBJ1-1; D is unclear. The V and J ends lost 0 bases and 9 bases respectively, with 9 bases between them. The CDR3 extends over 12 amino acids. In germline, CDR1 is SGHRS, CDR2 YFSETQ. As DNA, the CDR3 is TGCGCCAGCAGCTTGGACTTCGGGAAAGCTTTCTTT. Protein: CASSLDFGKAFF.

The J gene is TRBJ2-2, the V gene TRBV7-2; 11 nucleotides agree with TRBD2. This CDR3 spans 16 amino acids. CDR1 and CDR2 from the germline V gene are SGHTA and FQGNSA. V trimming: 1 base; J trimming: 4 bases; junction bases outside the gene matches: 2. DNA of the CDR3: TGTGCCAGCAGCTTAGGACTAGCGGGGATCACCGGGGAGCTGTTTTTT. It is translated as CASSLGLAGITGELFF.

The chain couples TRBV2 to TRBJ1-2; weak D call: TRBD1 (5 bases). CDR1 and CDR2 from the germline V gene are SNHLY and FYNNEI. V dropped 4 bases and J dropped 2 bases, with 8 bases sitting between them. The CDR3 is made up of 13 amino acids. As DNA, the CDR3 is TGTGCCAGCAGTGGACAGCGCAACTATGGCTACACCTTC. This sequence encodes CASSGQRNYGYTF.

In its sample, this clone was seen once. The gene calls are TRBV3-1 (or the pseudogene TRBV3-2) and TRBJ2-1; perhaps TRBD2 as D (5 bases). V was clipped by 3 bases and J by 6 bases, with 18 bases between them. The CDR3 has 16 residues. Germline values: CDR1 LGHDT, CDR2 YNNKEL (reference sequence). This CDR3 is CASSQGTSLTLNEQFF. In DNA, the CDR3 is TGTGCCAGCAGCCAGGGTACTAGTCTTACCCTCAATGAGCAGTTCTTC.

The table lists this clone with a count of one. The chain employs TRBV4-1 and TRBJ1-5; a possible D gene is TRBD1 (6 bases). Trimming pared 1 base from V and 14 bases from J, leaving 15 bases between. The CDR3 has 13 amino acids. Germline V gene data show CDR1 as MGHRA and CDR2 as YSYEKL. Here the CDR3 DNA reads TGCGCCAGCAGCCAAGTTTGGGGGACAAGCAAGCATTTT. Translation gives CASSQVWGTSKHF.

The genes are TRBV11-2 and TRBJ1-1; D not resolved. Germline CDR1 SGHAT, CDR2 FQNNGV. The V gene lost 4 bases and the J gene lost 4 bases, with 13 bases spanning the gap. The CDR3 has 14 amino acids. The CDR3 DNA is TGTGCCAGCAGCTCGCTCCTAACCACCACTGAAGCTTTCTTT. Residues: CASSSLLTTTEAFF.